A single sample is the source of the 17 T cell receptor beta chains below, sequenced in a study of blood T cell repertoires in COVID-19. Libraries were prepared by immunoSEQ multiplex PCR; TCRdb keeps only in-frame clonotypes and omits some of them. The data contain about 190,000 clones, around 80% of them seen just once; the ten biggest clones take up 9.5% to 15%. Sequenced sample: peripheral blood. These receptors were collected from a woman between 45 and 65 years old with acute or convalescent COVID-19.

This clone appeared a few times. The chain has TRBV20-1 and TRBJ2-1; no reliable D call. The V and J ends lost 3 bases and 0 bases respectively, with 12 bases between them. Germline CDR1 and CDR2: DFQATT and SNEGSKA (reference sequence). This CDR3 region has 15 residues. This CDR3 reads CSASRLPSSYNEQFF. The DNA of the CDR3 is TGCAGTGCTAGTAGACTTCCAAGCTCCTACAATGAGCAGTTCTTC.

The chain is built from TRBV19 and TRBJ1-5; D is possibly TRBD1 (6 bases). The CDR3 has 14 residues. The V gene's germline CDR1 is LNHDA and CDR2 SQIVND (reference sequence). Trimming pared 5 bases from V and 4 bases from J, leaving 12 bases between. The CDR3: CASSLDSLNQPQHF. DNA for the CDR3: TGTGCCAGTAGTCTGGACAGCTTGAATCAGCCCCAGCATTTT.

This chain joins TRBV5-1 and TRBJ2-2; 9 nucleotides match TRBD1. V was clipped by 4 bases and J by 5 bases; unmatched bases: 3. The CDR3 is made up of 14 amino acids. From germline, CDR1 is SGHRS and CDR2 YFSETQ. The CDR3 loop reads CASSPQGATGELFF. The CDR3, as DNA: TGCGCCAGCAGCCCACAGGGGGCAACCGGGGAGCTGTTTTTT. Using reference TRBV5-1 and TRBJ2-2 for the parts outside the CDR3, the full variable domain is KAGVTQTPRYLIKTRGQQVTLSCSPISGHRSVSWYQQTPGQGLQFLFEYFSETQRNKGNFPGRFSGRQFSNSRSEMNVSTLELGDSALYLCASSPQGATGELFFGEGSRLTVL.

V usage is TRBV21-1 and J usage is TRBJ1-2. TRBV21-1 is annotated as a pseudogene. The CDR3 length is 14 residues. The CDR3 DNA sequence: TGTGCCAGCAACCCCACCCGGGTGAGCTATGGCTACACCTTC. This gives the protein CASNPTRVSYGYTF.

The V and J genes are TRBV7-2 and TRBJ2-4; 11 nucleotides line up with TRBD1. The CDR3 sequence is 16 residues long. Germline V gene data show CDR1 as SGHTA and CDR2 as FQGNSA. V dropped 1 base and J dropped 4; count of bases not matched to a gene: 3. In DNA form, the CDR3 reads TGTGCCAGCAGCTTAGGGTGGGACAGGGGGAAAAACATTCAGTACTTC. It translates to CASSLGWDRGKNIQYF. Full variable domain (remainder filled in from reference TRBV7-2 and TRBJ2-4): GAGVSQSPSNKVTEKGKDVELRCDPISGHTALYWYRQSLGQGLEFLIYFQGNSAPDKSGLPSDRFSAERTGGSVSTLTIQRTQQEDSAVYLCASSLGWDRGKNIQYFGAGTRLSVL.

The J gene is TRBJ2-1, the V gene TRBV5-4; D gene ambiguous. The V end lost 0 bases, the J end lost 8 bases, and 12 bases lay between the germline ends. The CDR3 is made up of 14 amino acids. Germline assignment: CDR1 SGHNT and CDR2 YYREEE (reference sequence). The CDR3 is CASSLGSRTDEQFF. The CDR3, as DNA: TGTGCCAGCAGCTTGGGGTCACGTACGGATGAGCAGTTCTTC.

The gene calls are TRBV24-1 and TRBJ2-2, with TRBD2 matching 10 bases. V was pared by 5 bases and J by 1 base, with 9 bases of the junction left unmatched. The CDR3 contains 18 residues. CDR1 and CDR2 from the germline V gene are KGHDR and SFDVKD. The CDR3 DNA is TGTGCCACCAGTGCTCGACACGGACTAGCGGTGAACACCGGGGAGCTGTTTTTT. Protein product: CATSARHGLAVNTGELFF.

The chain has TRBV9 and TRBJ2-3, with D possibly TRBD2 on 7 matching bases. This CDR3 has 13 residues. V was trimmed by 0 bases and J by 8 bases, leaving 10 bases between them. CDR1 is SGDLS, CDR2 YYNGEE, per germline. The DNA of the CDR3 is TGTGCCAGCAGCGTAGCAGGGGAGGGTACGCAGTATTTT. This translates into CASSVAGEGTQYF.

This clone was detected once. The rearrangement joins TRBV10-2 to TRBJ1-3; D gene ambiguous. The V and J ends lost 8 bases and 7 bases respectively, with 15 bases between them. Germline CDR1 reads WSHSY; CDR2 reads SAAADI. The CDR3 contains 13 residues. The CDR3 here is CASLEGGRNTIYF. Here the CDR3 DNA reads TGCGCCAGCCTTGAGGGAGGCCGGAACACCATATATTTT.

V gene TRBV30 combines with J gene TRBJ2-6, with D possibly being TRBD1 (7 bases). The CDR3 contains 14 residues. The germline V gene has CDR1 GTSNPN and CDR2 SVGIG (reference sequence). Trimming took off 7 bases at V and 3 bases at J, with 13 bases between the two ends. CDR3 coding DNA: TGTGCCTATTTCAGGGGGGATGGGGCCAACGTCCTGACTTTC. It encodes CAYFRGDGANVLTF. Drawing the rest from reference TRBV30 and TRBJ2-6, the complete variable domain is SQTIHQWPATLVQPVGSPLSLECTVEGTSNPNLYWYRQAAGRGLQLLFYSVGIGQISSEVPQNLSASRPQDRQFILSSKKLLLSDSGFYLCAYFRGDGANVLTFGAGSRLTVL.

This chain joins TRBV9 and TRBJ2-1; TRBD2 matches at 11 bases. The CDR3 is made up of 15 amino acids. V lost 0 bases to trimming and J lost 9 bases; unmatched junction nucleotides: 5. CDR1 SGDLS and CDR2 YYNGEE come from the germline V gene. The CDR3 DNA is TGTGCCAGCAGCGTAGTGTCTAGCGGGAGGAGTGAGCAGTTCTTC. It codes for CASSVVSSGRSEQFF.

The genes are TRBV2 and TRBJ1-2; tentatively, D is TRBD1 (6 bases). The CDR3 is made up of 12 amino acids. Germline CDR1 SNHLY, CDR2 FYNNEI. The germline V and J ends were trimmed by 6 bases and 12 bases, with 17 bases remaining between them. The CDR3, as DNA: TGTGCCAGCAGAGCTGGACAGCGGTCCCACACCTTC. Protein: CASRAGQRSHTF.

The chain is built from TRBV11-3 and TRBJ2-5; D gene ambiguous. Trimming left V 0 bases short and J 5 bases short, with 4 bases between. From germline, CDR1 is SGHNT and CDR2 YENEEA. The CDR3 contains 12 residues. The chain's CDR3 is CASSLDGETQYF. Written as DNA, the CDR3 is TGTGCCAGCAGCTTAGACGGGGAGACCCAGTACTTC.

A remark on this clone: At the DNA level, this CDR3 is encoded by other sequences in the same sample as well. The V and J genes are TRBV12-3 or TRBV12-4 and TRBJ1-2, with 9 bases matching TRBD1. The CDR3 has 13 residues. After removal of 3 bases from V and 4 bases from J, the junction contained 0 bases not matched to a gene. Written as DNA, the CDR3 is TGTGCCAGCAGTTTGACAGGGGGCTATGGCTACACCTTC. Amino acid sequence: CASSLTGGYGYTF.

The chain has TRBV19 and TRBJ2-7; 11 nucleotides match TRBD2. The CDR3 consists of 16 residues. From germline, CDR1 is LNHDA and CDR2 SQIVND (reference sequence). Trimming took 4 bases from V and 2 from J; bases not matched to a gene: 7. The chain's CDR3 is CASSRGTSGSTYEQYF. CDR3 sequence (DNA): TGTGCCAGTAGTAGGGGAACTAGCGGGAGTACCTACGAGCAGTACTTC.

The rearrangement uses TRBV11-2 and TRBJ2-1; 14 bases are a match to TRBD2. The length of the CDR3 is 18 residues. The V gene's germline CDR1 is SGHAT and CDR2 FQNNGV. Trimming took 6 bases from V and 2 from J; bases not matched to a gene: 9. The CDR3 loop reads CASSRGTSGGLPYNEQFF. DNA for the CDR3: TGTGCCAGCAGTCGTGGGACTAGCGGGGGCCTACCCTACAATGAGCAGTTCTTC.

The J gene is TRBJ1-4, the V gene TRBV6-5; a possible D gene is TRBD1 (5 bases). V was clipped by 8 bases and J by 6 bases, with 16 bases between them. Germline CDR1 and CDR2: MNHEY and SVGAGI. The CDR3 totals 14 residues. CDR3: CASHTGGVYEKLFF. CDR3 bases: TGTGCCAGCCATACGGGGGGAGTTTATGAAAAACTGTTTTTT.